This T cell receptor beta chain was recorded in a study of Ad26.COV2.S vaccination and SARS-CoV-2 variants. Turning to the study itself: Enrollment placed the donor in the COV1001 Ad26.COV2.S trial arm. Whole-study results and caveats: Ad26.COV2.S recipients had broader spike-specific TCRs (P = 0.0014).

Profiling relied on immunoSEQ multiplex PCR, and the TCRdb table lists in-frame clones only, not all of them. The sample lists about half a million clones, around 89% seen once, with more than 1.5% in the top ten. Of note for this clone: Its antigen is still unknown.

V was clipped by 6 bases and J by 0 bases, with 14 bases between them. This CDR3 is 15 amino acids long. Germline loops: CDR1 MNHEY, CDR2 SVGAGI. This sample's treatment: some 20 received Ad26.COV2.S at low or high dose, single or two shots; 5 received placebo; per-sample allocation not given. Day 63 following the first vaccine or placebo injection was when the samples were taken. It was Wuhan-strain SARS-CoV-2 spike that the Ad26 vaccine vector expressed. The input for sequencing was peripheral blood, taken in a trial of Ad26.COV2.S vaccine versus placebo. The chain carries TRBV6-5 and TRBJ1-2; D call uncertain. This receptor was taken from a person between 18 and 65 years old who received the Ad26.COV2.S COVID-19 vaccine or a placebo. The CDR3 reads CASRRQDGSNYGYTF. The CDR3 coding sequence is TGTGCCAGCAGAAGGCAGGACGGGTCTAACTATGGCTACACCTTC.